This T cell receptor beta chain is from a study of metastatic and nonmetastatic thyroid tumors. Study at large: For malignant and benign thyroid patients, tumor or nodule tissue and blood were the sources whose repertoires were compared. Study findings and constraints: Within blood and tumor, benign nodules reportedly had significantly lower TCR beta diversity than malignant thyroid tumors did.

The table lists this clone with many counts. Its antigen is unidentified. Trimming took off 0 bases at V and 0 bases at J, with 6 bases between the two ends. Per the germline V gene, CDR1 is KGHDR and CDR2 is SFDVKD. The CDR3 has 15 amino acids. Thyroid surgery was preceded by no treatment in any patient. As processed by the authors: CDR3 differences across clinicopathological groups were used to build a distant-metastasis classifier for papillary thyroid cancer. MiXCR reprocessed the PCR reads for TCRdb. The V and J calls and clone size come from TCRdb's table, not from the authors' own analysis. In the table there are 13,000 or so clones, 25% to 35% of which are singletons.

The sequence was collected from a female donor with papillary thyroid cancer or a benign thyroid nodule (not recorded which). Some clones in this sample may be carry-over from other donors' samples. V and J are TRBV24-1 and TRBJ2-3; D is possibly TRBD1 (5 bases). The sample taken for sequencing was tumor tissue. The CDR3: CATSDLRGSTDTQYF. In DNA form, the CDR3 reads TGTGCCACCAGTGATTTGAGGGGTAGCACAGATACGCAGTATTTT.